This passage covers 18 T cell receptor beta chains from one sample sequenced in a study of blood T cells in healthy people across ages. Through a sample-barcoded 5' primer and a J-beta primer mix, a second PCR was run for roughly 6 to 12 cycles. One entry per CDR3 protein results from TCRdb running MiXCR on the 5' RACE reads. The repertoire consists of approximately 800,000 distinct CDR3 sequences, with 25% occurring once and the leading ten covering under 4.5%. These data were likewise used in another study, on T cells of mothers and their children.

Sequencing input: blood. Receptor source: a boy younger than 18 in good health.

This clonotype has only a few counts. V usage is TRBV6-5 and J usage is TRBJ2-2; possibly TRBD1 or TRBD2 for D (5 bases each). Germline assignment: CDR1 MNHEY and CDR2 SVGAGI. This CDR3 has 14 residues. V was trimmed by 6 bases and J by 4 bases, leaving 12 bases between them. The CDR3 bases are TGTGCCAGCAGCCTCTGGGACGGCACCGGGGAGCTGTTTTTT. Its translation is CASSLWDGTGELFF.

The V gene is TRBV5-1, the J gene TRBJ2-1, with 12 positions matching TRBD1. Gene TRBJ2-7 matches the end of the DNA better, so the J call may be wrong. This CDR3 has 14 amino acids. In germline, CDR1 is SGHRS, CDR2 YFSETQ. In nucleotides, the CDR3 is TGCGCCAGCAGCTTGGGGGACAGGGGGCGCGAGCAGTACTTC. This sequence encodes CASSLGDRGREQYF.

The rearrangement joins TRBV4-3 to TRBJ1-5; possible D gene TRBD1, 5 bases. The CDR3 sequence is 15 residues long. Trimming removed 0 bases at V and 7 bases at J, with 13 bases between. Per the germline V gene, CDR1 is LGHNA and CDR2 is YSLEER. CDR3 bases: TGCGCCAGCAGCCAAGATAGGAGGGGATGGCAGCCCCAGCATTTT. Residues: CASSQDRRGWQPQHF.

The chain combines TRBV27 with TRBJ2-7, with D uncertain. CDR3 length: 14 residues. CDR1 MNHEY and CDR2 SMNVEV come from the germline V gene (reference sequence). V lost 2 bases and J lost 2, with 10 bases in between. The CDR3 reads CASSLRTGPYEQYF. CDR3 coding DNA: TGTGCCAGCAGTTTACGGACGGGCCCCTACGAGCAGTACTTC.

The chain combines TRBV30 with TRBJ2-5; the D is unclear. The CDR3 loop spans 16 amino acids. Per germline, CDR1 GTSNPN and CDR2 SVGIG (reference sequence). V lost 0 bases to trimming and J lost 11 bases, with 25 bases between them. CDR3: CAWSVLGRKAAYEQYF. The CDR3 DNA follows: TGTGCCTGGAGTGTACTTGGACGGAAAGCCGCCTACGAACAGTACTTC.

The table lists this clonotype with many counts. The chain uses TRBV7-8 and TRBJ2-3, with no clear D. Germline loops: CDR1 SGHVS, CDR2 FQNEAQ. V gave up 1 base and J gave up 0 bases, with 14 bases separating them. The CDR3 has 17 residues. CDR3 nucleotide sequence: TGTGCCAGCAGCTTAGAGTGGAGTGGGCAGAGCACAGATACGCAGTATTTT. Encoded protein: CASSLEWSGQSTDTQYF.

This clonotype turned up a few times. The rearrangement joins TRBV6-2 or TRBV6-3 to TRBJ2-5; 14 nucleotides agree with TRBD2. V trimming: 5 bases; J trimming: 5 bases; junction bases outside the gene matches: 10. The CDR3 loop spans 17 amino acids. Germline-derived CDR1 and CDR2 are MNHEY and SVGEGT. In nucleotides, the CDR3 is TGTGCCAGCAGTGTCCTTGGGACTAGCGGGAGTAGGGAGACCCAGTACTTC. Translating gives CASSVLGTSGSRETQYF.

The sample holds a few counts of this clonotype. The rearrangement joins TRBV12-3 or TRBV12-4 to TRBJ2-5, with D perhaps TRBD2 (6 bases). The tail of the sequence fits TRBJ2-7 better, so the J call may be wrong. This CDR3 has 14 residues. The CDR3 sequence is CASRPSEGHYEQYF. CDR3 in DNA: TGTGCCAGCAGACCGTCGGAGGGCCACTACGAGCAGTACTTC.

V gene TRBV12-5 combines with J gene TRBJ2-5, with D possibly matching TRBD2 (6 bases). The J call may be faulty, since TRBJ2-7 better matches the DNA end. The CDR3 totals 18 residues. The germline V gene has CDR1 LGHNT and CDR2 FRNRAP. In DNA form, the CDR3 reads TGTGCTAGTGGTTTGATGCCGACCGGACCGGGGGTATTCTACGAGCAGTACTTC. It yields the protein CASGLMPTGPGVFYEQYF.

J is TRBJ2-5 and V is TRBV7-2; D is ambiguous. Germline CDR1 is SGHTA and CDR2 is FQGNSA. The V gene lost 2 bases and the J gene lost 1 base, with 8 bases spanning the gap. The length of the CDR3 is 14 residues. CDR3 residues: CASSLRSSQETQYF. CDR3 DNA: TGTGCCAGCAGCTTAAGGTCAAGCCAAGAGACCCAGTACTTC.

This clonotype was recorded a few times. The chain combines TRBV6-4 with TRBJ2-2; 9 nucleotides align to TRBD1. This CDR3 comprises 14 residues. Unmatched junction bases numbered 3, after V lost 4 bases and J lost 6 bases. Germline-derived CDR1 and CDR2 are MRHNA and SNTAGT. CDR3 in DNA: TGTGCCAGCAGTGCGACAGGGGGGTCCGGGGAGCTGTTTTTT. Translating it yields CASSATGGSGELFF.

The table lists this clonotype with a few counts. The V and J genes are TRBV18 and TRBJ2-1; D gene uncertain. The V end lost 2 bases, the J end lost 8 bases, and 7 bases lay between the germline ends. Germline V gene sequence: CDR1 KGHSH, CDR2 LQKENI. This CDR3 is built from 12 residues. CDR3: CASSPNGYEQFF. CDR3 nucleotide sequence: TGTGCCAGCTCACCAAATGGGTATGAGCAGTTCTTC.

This rearrangement joins TRBV3-1 to TRBJ2-1, with D possibly matching TRBD2 (5 bases). Germline V lookup: CDR1 LGHDT, CDR2 YNNKEL (reference sequence). The germline V and J ends were trimmed by 2 bases and 7 bases, with 15 bases remaining between them. This CDR3 spans 15 amino acids. The CDR3 protein is CASSQPRTGANEQFF. The CDR3, as DNA: TGTGCCAGCAGCCAACCTCGGACTGGCGCAAATGAGCAGTTCTTC.

The rearrangement links TRBV10-3 to TRBJ2-2, with TRBD2 as a possible D gene (6 bases). In germline, CDR1 is ENHRY, CDR2 SYGVKD. This CDR3 has 16 amino acids. The V end lost 4 bases, the J end lost 5 bases, and 17 bases lay between the germline ends. The CDR3 loop reads CAISVEPTSGTGELFF. CDR3 bases: TGTGCCATCAGTGTGGAGCCGACTAGTGGTACCGGGGAGCTGTTTTTT.

This clonotype occurred a few times. The chain carries TRBV20-1 and TRBJ1-5; 12 nucleotides align to TRBD1. CDR1 is DFQATT and CDR2 is SNEGSKA in the germline V gene (reference sequence). The trim removed 0 bases at V and 8 bases at J, leaving 8 bases unmatched. There are 16 residues in the CDR3. CDR3 region: CSARDPGQGAGKPQHF. The CDR3 DNA is TGCAGTGCTAGAGACCCGGGACAGGGGGCTGGTAAGCCCCAGCATTTT.

J is TRBJ2-7 and V is TRBV5-6, with D possibly being TRBD2 (5 bases). From germline, CDR1 is SGHDT and CDR2 YYEEEE. This CDR3 comprises 14 residues. Between the trimmed V and J ends, which lost 2 bases and 2 bases, there was a span of 11 bases. The CDR3 DNA reads TGTGCCAGCAGCTTCGGGGTCGGTGCCTACGAGCAGTACTTC. Protein sequence: CASSFGVGAYEQYF.

J is TRBJ2-1 and V is TRBV5-5; the match to TRBD2 covers 11 bases. With the DNA end fitting TRBJ2-7 better, the J assignment may be wrong. Germline V CDR1 and CDR2: SGHKS, YYEKEE (reference sequence). The CDR3 has 16 residues. Here the CDR3 DNA reads TGTGCCAGCAGCGAAAGACTAGCGGGATTTTTTTACGAGCAGTACTTC. Encoded protein: CASSERLAGFFYEQYF.

With respect to this clonotype: The junction differs from germline at one of its ends, possibly a read error. The chain is built from TRBV6-5 and TRBJ2-5, with D possibly being TRBD2 (5 bases). The CDR3 contains 16 residues. CDR1 is MNHEY and CDR2 is SVGAGI in the germline V gene. The CDR3 DNA reads as TGTGCCAGCAGTTACTTATTTTCGAGGGAGCAAGAGACCCAGAACTTC. This encodes CASSYLFSREQETQNF.